One sample yielded the 29 T cell receptor beta chains listed below, sequenced in a study of blood T cell repertoires in COVID-19. Sequencing was performed with immunoSEQ multiplex PCR; in TCRdb, only in-frame clones are kept and a portion is missing. The sample lists about 150,000 clones, around four fifths seen once, with more than 5.5% in the top ten. The sequenced sample was PBMCs or T cells enriched from blood (not recorded which). The receptors shown here come from a man between 45 and 60 years old who had recovered from COVID-19.

This clone has just a few counts. The chain combines TRBV11-3 with TRBJ2-2; possibly TRBD2 for D (5 bases). CDR3 length: 14 residues. CDR1 is SGHNT, CDR2 YENEEA, per germline. With 4 bases removed from V and 5 bases from J, the gap between germline ends came to 11 bases. The CDR3 nucleotides read TGTGCCAGCAGCTCGATGAGGGTTACCGGGGAGCTGTTTTTT. Its protein product is CASSSMRVTGELFF.

The genes are TRBV18 and TRBJ2-3; D is possibly TRBD2 (5 bases). From germline, CDR1 is KGHSH and CDR2 LQKENI. CDR3 length equals 13 residues. The V and J ends lost 5 bases and 0 bases respectively, with 6 bases between them. The CDR3 loop reads CASSLASTDTQYF. CDR3 in DNA: TGTGCCAGCTCATTAGCGAGCACAGATACGCAGTATTTT. Full variable domain (missing parts from reference TRBV18 and TRBJ2-3): NAGVMQNPRHLVRRRGQEARLRCSPMKGHSHVYWYRQLPEEGLKFMVYLQKENIIDESGMPKERFSAEFPKEGPSILRIQQVVRGDSAAYFCASSLASTDTQYFGPGTRLTVL.

The V and J genes are TRBV9 and TRBJ2-7; 8 bases match TRBD1. CDR3 size: 14 residues. The trim removed 4 bases at V and 5 bases at J, leaving 8 bases unmatched. The germline V gene encodes CDR1 SGDLS and CDR2 YYNGEE. The CDR3 here is CASSPRTGLDEQYF. Here the CDR3 DNA reads TGTGCCAGCAGCCCCCGGACAGGGTTGGACGAGCAGTACTTC.

This sequence joins TRBV19 and TRBJ1-4, with D unresolved. This CDR3 comprises 15 residues. V lost 1 base to trimming and J lost 1 base, with 7 bases between them. Germline values: CDR1 LNHDA, CDR2 SQIVND (reference sequence). The CDR3 sequence is CASSIGWLTNEKLFF. The CDR3 nucleotides read TGTGCCAGTAGTATAGGTTGGCTAACTAATGAAAAACTGTTTTTT.

This chain joins TRBV6-5 and TRBJ1-2; 8 nucleotides line up with TRBD1. CDR1 and CDR2 (germline): MNHEY, SVGAGI. This CDR3 has 13 residues. V lost 10 bases and J lost 7; bases outside the gene matches: 11. The CDR3 sequence: CATRTGSIGGYTF. DNA of the CDR3: TGTGCCACCCGGACAGGGTCGATAGGTGGCTACACCTTC.

CDR3 residues: CASSLVRGGYTDTQYF. The CDR3 DNA sequence: TGTGCCAGCAGCTTGGTAAGGGGGGGCTACACAGATACGCAGTATTTT. The chain employs TRBV5-5 and TRBJ2-3; the D gene is possibly TRBD2 (7 bases). Germline V gene data show CDR1 as SGHKS and CDR2 as YYEKEE (reference sequence). This CDR3 is 16 amino acids long. Trimming took off 0 bases at V and 2 bases at J, with 13 bases between the two ends.

This chain joins TRBV5-6 and TRBJ2-1, with a tentative D call TRBD2 (6 bases). The CDR3 length is 14 residues. Per germline, CDR1 SGHDT and CDR2 YYEEEE. Trimming took 10 bases from V and 2 from J, leaving 16 bases between them. The CDR3 DNA is TGTGCCGTTGGTAGGCGGGGTGCCTACAATGAGCAGTTCTTC. It is translated as CAVGRRGAYNEQFF.

V and J are TRBV12-5 and TRBJ2-1; the D is unclear. Germline assignment: CDR1 LGHNT and CDR2 FRNRAP. The CDR3 is 13 residues long. Trimming stripped 3 bases from V and 6 bases from J, with 9 bases between. CDR3 residues: CASGLFPLNEQFF. The CDR3 coding sequence is TGTGCTAGTGGTTTATTCCCCCTCAATGAGCAGTTCTTC.

The rearrangement uses TRBV30 and TRBJ1-2, with a weak D call TRBD1 (6 bases). This CDR3 is built from 12 residues. Germline loops: CDR1 GTSNPN, CDR2 SVGIG (reference sequence). V lost 2 bases, J lost 4 bases, and 8 bases lay in between. CDR3 bases: TGTGCCTGGAGTCGGGACACCTATGGCTACACCTTC. Translating gives CAWSRDTYGYTF. The variable domain in full, with the rest retrieved from reference TRBV30 and TRBJ1-2, is SQTIHQWPATLVQPVGSPLSLECTVEGTSNPNLYWYRQAAGRGLQLLFYSVGIGQISSEVPQNLSASRPQDRQFILSSKKLLLSDSGFYLCAWSRDTYGYTFGSGTRLTVV.

This chain joins TRBV9 and TRBJ2-1, with D perhaps TRBD1 (6 bases). The V gene's germline CDR1 is SGDLS and CDR2 YYNGEE. The V end lost 3 bases, the J end lost 4 bases, and 14 bases lay between the germline ends. This CDR3 is 15 amino acids long. The CDR3 reads CASSASGVGYNEQFF. The CDR3 DNA reads TGTGCCAGCAGCGCCTCAGGGGTCGGGTACAATGAGCAGTTCTTC.

The chain recombines TRBV12-2 with TRBJ1-5. TRBV12-2 is designated a pseudogene. The CDR3 has 12 residues. CDR3 sequence: CASRAKNQPQHF. The CDR3 bases are TGTGCAAGTCGCGCTAAGAATCAGCCCCAGCATTTT.

The V and J genes are TRBV5-1 and TRBJ2-1, with D possibly TRBD1 on 5 matching bases. The length of the CDR3 is 18 residues. Germline lookup yields CDR1 SGHRS and CDR2 YFSETQ. V lost 1 base and J 0 bases, leaving 17 bases between the germline ends. CDR3 sequence reads: CASSLWVGHPDSYNEQFF. In nucleotides, the CDR3 is TGCGCCAGCAGCTTGTGGGTAGGACACCCGGACTCCTACAATGAGCAGTTCTTC.

V usage is TRBV6-5 and J usage is TRBJ1-2; 7 nucleotides align to TRBD1. J lost 4 bases, V lost 6 bases, and 5 bases had no gene match. The CDR3 covers 13 residues. The germline gives CDR1 MNHEY, CDR2 SVGAGI. In nucleotides, the CDR3 is TGTGCCAGCAGGGTGGGACAGTTCTATGGCTACACCTTC. This sequence encodes CASRVGQFYGYTF.

The rearrangement uses TRBV25-1 and TRBJ1-1, with a tentative D call TRBD1 (5 bases). CDR3 length equals 12 residues. CDR1 and CDR2 from the germline V gene are MGHDK and SYGVNS. Trimming removed 0 bases from V and 10 bases from J, with 9 bases in between. DNA for the CDR3: TGTGCCAGCAGTGAATATACTCAGGGAGCTTTCTTT. Encoded protein: CASSEYTQGAFF.

The chain joins TRBV7-3 to TRBJ2-2, with TRBD1 matching 8 bases. Germline V lookup: CDR1 SGHTA, CDR2 FQGTGA. V lost 2 bases, J lost 4 bases, and 9 bases stayed unmatched. The CDR3 covers 17 residues. The CDR3 nucleotides are TGTGCCAGCAGCTTAGGCCCAACAGGGGGGAGCACCGGGGAGCTGTTTTTT. Translation: CASSLGPTGGSTGELFF.

This chain uses TRBV6-1 with TRBJ2-7, with D perhaps matching TRBD1 (5 bases). The CDR3 covers 13 residues. Trimming removed 2 bases at V and 4 bases at J, with 9 bases between. The germline V gene has CDR1 MNHNS and CDR2 SASEGT. In DNA form, the CDR3 reads TGTGCCAGCAGTGAAAGGGGCGGATACGAGCAGTACTTC. Its protein is CASSERGGYEQYF.

The J gene is TRBJ2-1, the V gene TRBV4-2, with 8 positions matching TRBD1. After removal of 4 bases from V and 0 bases from J, the junction contained 11 bases not matched to a gene. This CDR3 has 18 amino acids. Germline CDR1 is LGHNA and CDR2 is YNFKEQ. The CDR3 DNA is TGTGCCAGCAGCCTAAGCAACAGGGGGTTAAGCTCCTACAATGAGCAGTTCTTC. Protein: CASSLSNRGLSSYNEQFF.

This chain links TRBV18 with TRBJ1-1, with D unclear. The V gene lost 3 bases and the J gene lost 4 bases, with 12 bases spanning the gap. This CDR3 contains 14 residues. Per germline, CDR1 KGHSH and CDR2 LQKENI. CDR3 amino acids: CASSPRRVGTEAFF. The DNA for the CDR3 is TGTGCCAGCTCACCCAGGAGGGTGGGCACTGAAGCTTTCTTT.

V is TRBV29-1 and J is TRBJ2-1, with D perhaps matching TRBD1 (6 bases). This CDR3 has 14 amino acids. The V gene lost 6 bases and the J gene lost 4 bases, with 16 bases spanning the gap. Germline CDR1 reads SQVTM; CDR2 reads ANQGSEA. The CDR3 loop is CSVVTGQGYNEQFF. For the CDR3, the DNA is TGCAGCGTAGTGACAGGCCAGGGGTACAATGAGCAGTTCTTC.

The chain recombines TRBV5-6 with TRBJ2-7; TRBD1 aligns across 7 bases. J lost 0 bases, V lost 5 bases, and 8 bases had no gene match. The CDR3 is 15 amino acids. Germline V CDR1 and CDR2: SGHDT, YYEEEE. The CDR3 reads CASSSGTVSSYEQYF. The CDR3 DNA sequence: TGTGCCAGCAGTTCCGGGACAGTCTCCTCCTACGAGCAGTACTTC.

V is TRBV19 and J is TRBJ1-3; a weak D match, TRBD1 (6 bases). V lost 7 bases and J 0 bases, leaving 22 bases between the germline ends. Germline CDR1 reads LNHDA; CDR2 reads SQIVND (reference sequence). The length of the CDR3 is 18 residues. The CDR3, as DNA: TGTGCCAGTACTGAAAACCGGGACACTCTACTCTCTGGAAACACCATATATTTT. This sequence encodes CASTENRDTLLSGNTIYF.

The chain carries TRBV27 and TRBJ2-3, with 8 nucleotides matching TRBD2. The V segment lost 5 bases and the J segment 5 bases; nucleotides outside the gene matches: 12. The CDR3 is 16 amino acids. The germline V gene has CDR1 MNHEY and CDR2 SMNVEV (reference sequence). In nucleotides, the CDR3 is TGTGCCAGCAGTCCCCTCGGGGGGGCAACACGAGATACGCAGTATTTT. It encodes CASSPLGGATRDTQYF.

This clone is categorized as large (0.1 to 1%). This chain joins TRBV13 and TRBJ1-1; TRBD1 aligns across 7 bases. The junction had 2 bases not matched to a gene; V was cut back by 4 bases and J by 0 bases. CDR1 PRHDT and CDR2 FYEKMQ come from the germline V gene (reference sequence). This CDR3 has 14 amino acids. Here the CDR3 DNA reads TGTGCCAGCAGCTACAGGGGTATGAACACTGAAGCTTTCTTT. It translates to CASSYRGMNTEAFF.

This chain connects TRBV15 to TRBJ2-5; 11 positions match TRBD2. The CDR3 consists of 16 residues. Germline V CDR1 and CDR2: LNHNV, YYDKDF (reference sequence). Trimming removed 1 base from V and 2 bases from J; junction bases left unmatched: 3. CDR3 nucleotides: TGTGCCACCAGCAGAGCGATAGCGGGGGGGCAAGAGACCCAGTACTTC. Translation gives CATSRAIAGGQETQYF.

The chain carries TRBV12-3 or TRBV12-4 and TRBJ1-6; D gene ambiguous. CDR3 length: 13 amino acids. V gave up 6 bases and J gave up 9 bases, with 12 bases separating them. The CDR3 reads CASSQIVGSPLHF. CDR3 bases: TGTGCCAGCAGCCAAATAGTTGGTTCACCCCTCCACTTT.

The chain uses TRBV5-1 and TRBJ1-2; maybe TRBD1 (5 bases). The V gene lost 0 bases and the J gene lost 4 bases, with 19 bases spanning the gap. The CDR3 covers 17 residues. Germline CDR1 is SGHRS and CDR2 is YFSETQ. As DNA, the CDR3 is TGCGCCAGCAGCTTGGTTCCGGGGGTAGCCGGTACCTATGGCTACACCTTC. This gives the protein CASSLVPGVAGTYGYTF.

The table lists this clone with a few counts. V usage is TRBV21-1 and J usage is TRBJ2-5; the table calls TRBD2, which could not be checked here. TRBV21-1 is classified as a pseudogene. The CDR3 loop spans 13 amino acids. CDR3 loop: CASSPPSQETQYF. The CDR3 DNA reads as TGTGCCAGCAGCCCCCCCTCCCAAGAGACCCAGTACTTC.

This chain links TRBV18 with TRBJ1-3, with 7 bases lining up with TRBD1. Germline-derived CDR1 and CDR2 are KGHSH and LQKENI. The J segment lost 2 bases and the V segment lost 4 bases, leaving 8 bases of the junction unmatched. The CDR3 consists of 16 residues. CDR3 sequence reads: CASSRDRAITGNTIYF. The CDR3 coding sequence is TGTGCCAGCTCACGCGACAGGGCTATTACTGGAAACACCATATATTTT.

This chain joins TRBV3-1 (or the pseudogene TRBV3-2) and TRBJ2-3; 9 positions match TRBD2. Trimming removed 4 bases from V and 2 bases from J; junction bases left unmatched: 4. CDR3 length: 15 amino acids. CDR1 LGHDT and CDR2 YNNKEL come from the germline V gene (reference sequence). The CDR3 DNA reads as TGTGCCAGCAGCCTAGCGGGGGCAAACACAGATACGCAGTATTTT. Translated: CASSLAGANTDTQYF.